The clone carrying this T cell receptor beta chain was seen a handful of times. The data belong to a study of T-cell reconstitution after alpha-beta-depleted transplantation in children. Molecular barcoding with unique molecular identifiers was used for the TCRbeta library. TCRdb used MiXCR to reprocess the PCR reads, holding one entry per CDR3 protein. The profile covers some 490,000 distinct CDR3 sequences, with roughly an eighth appearing a single time and 5% to 6% taken by the ten largest. Material: PBMCs from the stem cell graft donor, obtained from the stem cell graft. The receptor was derived from a human donor who donated a stem cell graft to a child with combined immunodeficiency.

The CDR3 nucleotides are TGTGCCAGCAGCCCGGGCTGGACCAGCACAGATACGCAGTATTTT. This encodes CASSPGWTSTDTQYF. The chain is built from TRBV28 and TRBJ2-3; D is unclear. V dropped 6 bases and J dropped 0 bases, with 13 bases sitting between them. This CDR3 is 15 amino acids long. Germline CDR1 MDHEN, CDR2 SYDVKM.